These 23 T cell receptor beta chains were all obtained from the same sample, sequenced in a study of memory CD4+ T cells and cytomegalovirus serostatus. Assay used: immunoSEQ multiplex PCR; TCRdb lists only in-frame clones, some missing. This sample has under 80,000 clones, with under 80% found just once. Single viable CD3+CD4+CD8-CD45RO+ cells were sorted as the memory CD4+ T cells. Sequencing was performed on memory CD4+ T cells from blood. All receptors derive from an adult in good health and CMV-seropositive.

This clone was seen only a few times. The chain combines TRBV10-3 with TRBJ1-2; no clear D gene. Per germline, CDR1 ENHRY and CDR2 SYGVKD. The CDR3 length is 13 residues. The germline V and J ends were trimmed by 3 bases and 5 bases, with 10 bases remaining between them. The CDR3 here is CAISDPTVYGYTF. In DNA, the CDR3 is TGTGCCATCAGTGATCCGACGGTGTATGGCTACACCTTC.

The chain has TRBV9 and TRBJ1-2; the D is unclear. V was shortened by 4 bases and J by 1 base, with 17 bases between the two germline ends. Germline CDR1 reads SGDLS; CDR2 reads YYNGEE. The CDR3 is 16 residues long. DNA of the CDR3: TGTGCCAGCAGCAATCCGGTCCCACCGTTTAACTATGGCTACACCTTC. Its protein is CASSNPVPPFNYGYTF.

The rearrangement joins TRBV18 to TRBJ2-7, with a weak D call TRBD2 (5 bases). With 6 bases removed from V and 4 bases from J, the gap between germline ends came to 13 bases. Germline values: CDR1 KGHSH, CDR2 LQKENI. The CDR3 is 13 amino acids. The CDR3 reads CASSGYGDYEQYF. CDR3 sequence (DNA): TGTGCCAGCTCGGGGTACGGGGATTACGAGCAGTACTTC.

Only a few counts were recorded for this clone. The chain recombines TRBV30 with TRBJ2-7; TRBD2 agrees at 8 bases. The CDR3 totals 16 residues. J lost 2 bases, V lost 4 bases, and 13 bases had no gene match. CDR1 and CDR2 from the germline V gene are GTSNPN and SVGIG (reference sequence). CDR3 region: CAWKLPSGRPPYEQYF. CDR3 coding DNA: TGTGCCTGGAAGTTGCCTAGCGGGCGCCCTCCCTACGAGCAGTACTTC.

The chain joins TRBV4-1 to TRBJ1-4; D is unclear. The CDR3 sequence is 18 residues long. Germline CDR1 reads MGHRA; CDR2 reads YSYEKL. Trimming took 1 base from V and 5 from J, leaving 20 bases between them. CDR3 region: CASSQGAGSGSMNEKLFF. CDR3 nucleotides: TGCGCCAGCAGCCAAGGGGCGGGGAGCGGATCAATGAATGAAAAACTGTTTTTT.

This clone was seen more than once but under ten times. The CDR3, as DNA: TGTGCCAGCAGCCGACGAACAGGGACGGACACTGAAGCTTTCTTT. The encoded protein is CASSRRTGTDTEAFF. The V gene is TRBV11-3, the J gene TRBJ1-1; a weak D match, TRBD1 (6 bases). The CDR3 is made up of 15 amino acids. Trimming shortened V by 5 bases and J by 3 bases, and 16 bases separated the two germline ends. Germline loops: CDR1 SGHNT, CDR2 YENEEA.

This chain links TRBV5-1 with TRBJ1-5; 8 bases align to TRBD1. Germline V gene data show CDR1 as SGHRS and CDR2 as YFSETQ. The CDR3 is 15 amino acids. V gave up 5 bases and J gave up 4 bases; unmatched junction bases: 8. CDR3 DNA sequence: TGCGCCAGCAGTCCCGATACAGGGGGTAATCAGCCCCAGCATTTT. Translation gives CASSPDTGGNQPQHF.

V is TRBV4-1 and J is TRBJ1-3; no firm D call. The CDR3 has 13 amino acids. Germline V gene data show CDR1 as MGHRA and CDR2 as YSYEKL. With 0 bases removed from V and 9 bases from J, the gap between germline ends came to 9 bases. The CDR3 sequence is CASSQDMGGTIYF. DNA for the CDR3: TGCGCCAGCAGCCAAGATATGGGTGGCACCATATATTTT.

The rearrangement uses TRBV7-9 and TRBJ1-4, with 9 bases identical to TRBD1. CDR3 size: 14 residues. V dropped 3 bases and J dropped 5; count of bases not matched to a gene: 1. Per germline, CDR1 SEHNR and CDR2 FQNEAQ (reference sequence). CDR3 nucleotides: TGTGCCAGCAGCTTCGGGACAGGGAATGAAAAACTGTTTTTT. It codes for CASSFGTGNEKLFF.

The chain employs TRBV2 and TRBJ2-3; possibly TRBD1 or TRBD2 for D (5 bases each). This CDR3 is 15 amino acids long. In germline, CDR1 is SNHLY, CDR2 FYNNEI. V lost 6 bases and J lost 0, with 13 bases in between. The CDR3 DNA follows: TGTGCCAGCAGCACGGGGCAGCCTAGCACAGATACGCAGTATTTT. This encodes CASSTGQPSTDTQYF.

This clone appeared a single time. The genes are TRBV10-3 and TRBJ2-3; perhaps TRBD1 as D (6 bases). Trimming removed 0 bases from V and 5 bases from J, with 9 bases in between. CDR3 length equals 14 residues. Germline loops: CDR1 ENHRY, CDR2 SYGVKD. CDR3 sequence reads: CAISESTGRDTQYF. The CDR3 DNA reads TGTGCCATCAGTGAGTCTACAGGGAGAGATACGCAGTATTTT.

The rearrangement links TRBV5-8 to TRBJ2-2; D is undetermined. Trimming removed 2 bases from V and 5 bases from J, with 13 bases in between. The CDR3 has 15 amino acids. The germline V gene has CDR1 SGHTS and CDR2 YDEGEE. CDR3 sequence: CASSFRVRVTGELFF. For the CDR3, the DNA is TGTGCCAGCAGCTTCCGGGTTAGGGTGACCGGGGAGCTGTTTTTT.

V is TRBV2 and J is TRBJ2-3; D uncertain. Per the germline V gene, CDR1 is SNHLY and CDR2 is FYNNEI. Trimming left V 5 bases short and J 6 bases short, with 6 bases between. The CDR3 totals 11 residues. DNA of the CDR3: TGTGCCAGCAGTCCGTCTGATACGCAGTATTTT. This gives the protein CASSPSDTQYF.

The chain carries TRBV5-6 and TRBJ2-1; 12 nucleotides align to TRBD2. The CDR3 totals 18 residues. Germline V gene lookup returns CDR1 SGHDT and CDR2 YYEEEE. Trimming removed 2 bases from V and 0 bases from J; junction bases left unmatched: 6. CDR3 DNA sequence: TGTGCCAGCAGCTTCGGACTAGCGGGATCTAGCTCCTACAATGAGCAGTTCTTC. As protein: CASSFGLAGSSSYNEQFF.

The gene calls are TRBV4-3 and TRBJ1-5; no definite D call. The CDR3 length is 16 residues. The germline V and J ends were trimmed by 1 base and 2 bases, with 12 bases remaining between them. CDR1 is LGHNA and CDR2 is YSLEER in the germline V gene. CDR3 loop: CASSQVFYGRNQPQHF. The CDR3 DNA follows: TGCGCCAGCAGCCAAGTCTTTTACGGTCGCAATCAGCCCCAGCATTTT.

This chain connects TRBV7-2 to TRBJ1-2; no firm D call. Trimming removed 5 bases from V and 2 bases from J, with 18 bases in between. The CDR3 spans 16 residues. Per germline, CDR1 SGHTA and CDR2 FQGNSA. Here the CDR3 DNA reads TGTGCCAGCAGCAATATTGCCCGGGCACGAAACTATGGCTACACCTTC. Residues: CASSNIARARNYGYTF.

V usage is TRBV11-2 and J usage is TRBJ2-5, with 12 bases matching TRBD2. The junction had 2 bases not matched to a gene; V was cut back by 2 bases and J by 4 bases. CDR3 length equals 15 residues. Germline V lookup: CDR1 SGHAT, CDR2 FQNNGV. The CDR3 loop is CASSLLAGGPETQYF. CDR3 coding DNA: TGTGCCAGCAGCTTACTAGCGGGGGGGCCAGAGACCCAGTACTTC.

This CDR3 is CASSPHSGTATQSYGYTF. CDR3 DNA sequence: TGTGCCAGCAGCCCACATTCCGGGACAGCCACCCAGAGCTATGGCTACACCTTC. The chain has TRBV11-3 and TRBJ1-2, with 7 positions matching TRBD1. The V gene's germline CDR1 is SGHNT and CDR2 YENEEA. The CDR3 extends over 18 amino acids. V was pared by 5 bases and J by 4 bases, with 19 bases of the junction left unmatched.

This clone is a singleton in its sample. This chain links TRBV7-2 with TRBJ2-3; the D is unclear. Per the germline V gene, CDR1 is SGHTA and CDR2 is FQGNSA. The V end lost 8 bases, the J end lost 1 base, and 7 bases lay between the germline ends. The CDR3 contains 12 residues. The CDR3 nucleotides read TGTGCCAGCGCCCCGCGCACAGATACGCAGTATTTT. Protein product: CASAPRTDTQYF.

The chain joins TRBV4-1 to TRBJ2-2; 11 bases are shared with TRBD2. The V segment lost 4 bases and the J segment 3 bases; nucleotides outside the gene matches: 4. Germline assignment: CDR1 MGHRA and CDR2 YSYEKL. The CDR3 contains 16 residues. The CDR3 DNA is TGCGCCAGCAGCCGTAGCGGGGGGGCCGACACCGGGGAGCTGTTTTTT. Amino acids: CASSRSGGADTGELFF.

The V gene is TRBV21-1, the J gene TRBJ2-3; the table's TRBD2 call for D was not verified on the DNA. TRBV21-1 is deemed a pseudogene. The CDR3 runs to 18 residues. The CDR3 DNA follows: TGTGCCAGCAGCAAAGCGGGTCGACTAGCGTCAAGCACAGATACGCAGTATTTT. Its protein is CASSKAGRLASSTDTQYF.

This clone appeared a few times. This chain uses TRBV7-9 with TRBJ2-3; TRBD2 matches at 11 bases. This CDR3 contains 16 residues. V lost 5 bases, J lost 1 base, and 5 bases stayed unmatched. Germline values: CDR1 SEHNR, CDR2 FQNEAQ (reference sequence). The CDR3 nucleotides are TGTGCCAGCAGCCTCGGGACTAGCGGCCGCACAGATACGCAGTATTTT. Residues: CASSLGTSGRTDTQYF.

The chain links TRBV30 to TRBJ2-2; D may be TRBD1 (6 bases). Germline values: CDR1 GTSNPN, CDR2 SVGIG (reference sequence). V shed 4 bases and J shed 4 bases, with 13 bases lying between them. The CDR3 sequence is 14 residues long. CDR3 in DNA: TGTGCCTGGAATTGGGGGCGCGCCACCGGGGAGCTGTTTTTT. Amino acid sequence: CAWNWGRATGELFF.